Sequencing of this T cell receptor (beta chain) was carried out in a study of identical twins. The CDR3 extends over 15 amino acids. CDR1 SGHDT and CDR2 YYEEEE come from the germline V gene. Trimming pared 4 bases from V and 1 base from J, leaving 11 bases between. Study-wide findings and caveats: With beta out-of-frame sequences, excess sharing by twins was weaker. Analyses of zero insertions could be partly confounded by invariant MAIT and iNKT cells.

Comment on this clonotype: What it binds is unknown.

Template switching, a step in the protocol, added a universal primer site, and cDNA carried unique molecular identifiers. TCRdb reprocessed the 5' RACE reads with MiXCR, giving one entry per CDR3 protein. The table records some 570,000 distinct CDR3 sequences, around 22% of them present only once. The same specimen was also included in a second study, on yellow fever vaccine responses in identical twins.

This clonotype originated in a woman between 18 and 29 years old in good health. The specimen was CD4+ T cells sorted from blood. V is TRBV5-6 and J is TRBJ2-2; D gene uncertain. The CDR3 coding sequence is TGTGCCAGCAGCCCACCCGATAAGAACACCGGGGAGCTGTTTTTT. This gives the protein CASSPPDKNTGELFF.